One TCR beta chain is described in this entry. The antigen it binds to is not known. No quality values exist for individual bases; no much larger clone is one base distant. Library preparation used the immunoSEQ multiplex PCR assay. For the multiplex PCR, a mixture combining 60 forward primers for TCR Vbeta segments and 13 reverse primers for TCR Jbeta segments was used. Amplification of the CDR3 region of rearranged TCR beta genes was performed with a multiplex PCR assay on genomic DNA. The Illumina HiSeq System was used to sequence the amplified TCR beta libraries as 87-base-pair reads. The original pipeline was this. In a later analysis, around 80 million unique TCR beta chains were counted across the roughly 700 repertoires, and around 10 million of these chains were shared by at least two donors. A nearest-neighbor algorithm error-corrected the raw reads and collapsed the reads into unique sequences, merging closely related sequences to remove PCR and sequencing errors. Alignment of CDR3 sequences to IMGT reference sequences was used to assign V, D and J gene segments. Each retained sequence needed at least a six-nucleotide match to both a V gene segment and a J gene segment. A rearrangement was called productive if the CDR3 had no stop codons and remained in frame with V and J, and every other rearrangement was called non-productive. CDR3 was defined by IMGT convention, running from the second conserved V-encoded cysteine to the conserved J-encoded phenylalanine. Sequences without an unambiguous match to a single V gene segment were excluded from the earlier analysis of 500 to 700 of the donors. An earlier analysis of approximately 590 of the donors classified V segments as functional when productive rearrangements were above 56.7% and as segregating when the standard deviation between donors was above 5%. A statistical classification framework was developed to diagnose cytomegalovirus status using the catalog of TCR beta chain sequences. V and J gene assignment, in a later analysis, came from comparing TCR nucleotide sequences with IMGT/GENE-DB human TR gene sequences. Using the TCRdist pipeline, a later analysis assigned CDR3 sequences along with most-parsimonious VDJ recombination scenarios. In a later analysis, each TCR beta chain was defined by its CDR3 amino acid sequence together with its V-gene family, and reads without a unique V-gene family were excluded. A later analysis removed 550 to 700 highly shared, low-generation-probability nucleotide sequences to deal with suspected cross-contamination and a sequencing artifact. In a later analysis, a clonal expansion index for each public chain was calculated from normalized within-repertoire ranks of inferred template counts. A later analysis computed generation probabilities with a VDJ recombination model fitted to out-of-frame rearrangements, and checked the results against IGoR. A later analysis scored TCR-TCR, TCR-HLA and TCR-CMV co-occurrence with hypergeometric tests, applying a repertoire-size bias correction to TCR pairs. In a later analysis, false discovery rates were estimated by permuting HLA or CMV assignments 20 times. In a later analysis, co-occurring TCRs were grouped using DBSCAN, with TCRdist sequence similarity added in when clustering inside HLA-allele-positive subsets. Co-occurrence clustering excluded repertoires with fewer than 30,000 or more than 120,000 public chains, plus five with anomalous nucleotide sharing. TCRdb took over this immuneACCESS table, retaining in-frame rearrangements with V and J assigned. Such tables are incomplete; in checked studies, under half of the missing clones stem from an unresolved V gene, and the remainder is unexplained. That table is the source of V, J and clone size, and D and trimming were worked out from the DNA. Present in this sample are roughly 110,000 clones, approximately 80% of which were seen just once. Approximately 3.6% of the sample comes from the top ten.

This sample is part of a study of cytomegalovirus exposure and HLA in healthy donors (dated by TCRdb to about 2017). With respect to the entire study: An earlier analysis of some 550 of the donors reported about 290 Gb of sequence data and about 100 million unique TCR beta sequences from 150 million to 200 million T cells. About 300 gigabases of sequencing data and tens of millions of unique TCR sequences were included in an early release covering roughly 700 HLA-typed donors. Among the roughly 370 genotyped donors, approximately 81% belonged to the genetic ancestry cluster associated with self-reported Caucasian donors. The study aimed to test whether signatures of past pathogen exposure could be identified by cataloging public T cell receptors. The study used immunosequencing to profile the T cell repertoires of around 600 subjects and linked those repertoires to cytomegalovirus serostatus. Along with the approximately 600-subject first cohort, a separate validation cohort of approximately 110 different subjects was used. To predict cytomegalovirus infection status, the study brought together high-throughput TCR immunosequencing, statistical association of individual TCRs with disease status, and machine learning. To study patterns of TCR occurrence, a later analysis re-analyzed previously published TCR beta repertoires from more than 550 donors and added high-resolution HLA genotyping. The later analysis used no new phenotypic data to find candidate immune exposures, relying instead on TCR beta sequences and their occurrence across donors. In an earlier analysis of a few hundred of the donors, high-throughput TCR beta sequencing was used to judge whether each TCR beta V gene segment behaved as functional or pseudogenic. Donor age, sex, ethnicity and CMV serostatus were compiled together with the repertoire data. In a later genetic analysis, genome-wide SNP genotypes for about three fifths of the roughly 670 donors were used, and that subset was treated as a discovery cohort. Every repertoire in the discovery cohort had been generated on one and the same sequencing platform. Both class I and class II loci were covered by HLA typing, at four-digit resolution. Typing coverage differed by locus: A, B, C, DRB1 and DQB1 were typed in roughly 620-640 donors, DQA1 in roughly 500, DPA1 in 600 to 610, and DPB1 in just under 490. Because of strong linkage in the cohort, five DR-DQ haplotypes were treated as single units for association and clustering. On average, around 240,000 unique TCR beta nucleotide sequences were sequenced per donor among a few hundred genotyped donors of the cohort, with approximately 18% of those sequences being non-productive.

Findings and caveats that apply to the study as a whole: In a later analysis, HLA-associated TCR beta chains showed more clonal expansion and lower generation probabilities than non-associated chains that were equally common. Specific HLA alleles were associated with 15,000 to 20,000 TCR beta sequences at a false discovery rate of 0.05 in a later analysis. A later analysis found that TCR association rates varied across HLA loci, with DRB1 alleles showing the most associated TCRs and HLA-C alleles the fewest. According to the authors, the approach could potentially be generalized to other disease states and immunological phenotypes. A total of 150 to 200 TCR beta chains were listed by the study as associated with cytomegalovirus. A later analysis found that most CMV-associated TCR beta chains appeared HLA-restricted, with HLA associations seemingly driven largely by CMV exposure. In vitro tests confirmed that three of the cytomegalovirus-associated TCR beta chains recognize cytomegalovirus antigens. Because HLA typing was unavailable for some donors at each locus, only the typed subset was used in association tests. An earlier analysis of around 540 of the donors showed that most TCR beta V segments appeared in productive rearrangements either about 90% or about 30% of the time, which broadly matched IMGT annotations. For the cohort, immune exposure information was limited to CMV serostatus. An association between a missense DCLRE1C variant and V-gene and J-gene trimming of TCR beta chains was found in a later genetic analysis and replicated in an independent cohort. Because counts were too low, about 15 rarely observed V segments, including chromosome 9 orphons, were left out of the earlier analysis of 587 of the donors. When HLA alleles, especially DR and DQ, strongly co-occurred, TCR associations were difficult to assign to individual alleles. In this cohort, only TCR beta chains were sequenced, and detectable features were limited by the absence of alpha or paired-chain data. Most TCR sequences were seen in very few donors, while some public TCRs were found in many individuals. A further reported finding was that TCR beta sequences accurately predicted the HLA-A and HLA-B alleles for most subjects in the first cohort. In both the original and validation cohorts, the classifier was reported to diagnose cytomegalovirus status with high specificity and sensitivity. A later analysis reported that several top co-occurrence clusters appeared linked to parvovirus B19, influenza, CMV and Epstein-Barr virus. Linkage disequilibrium might explain the correlated functional status among segregating V segments, but an unknown experimental factor could not be excluded. The presence/absence analyses assumed that sequencing depth was roughly uniform across donors, and that assumption may not be true. Compared with the 666-donor mean, donors in an Asian-associated ancestry cluster had fewer N-insertions in productive TCRs, according to a later genetic analysis. A group of highly shared sequence variants was considered likely to be a technical artifact of the sequencing pipeline.

The cohort comprised 670 or so healthy bone marrow donors. All cohort members were sampled while nominally healthy, although unrecorded immune exposures were likely present. The donor was CMV seronegative and belonged to the group of 320 or so seronegative cohort members. A peripheral blood sample was collected from each donor, and TCR beta sequencing was performed on peripheral blood mononuclear cells. Genomic DNA was extracted from the blood cell samples with the Qiagen DNeasy Blood Extraction Kit. Sequences were obtained from PBMCs. The clonotype originates from a man in his 60s in good health and CMV-seronegative.

The CDR3 sequence is CASSPRQNLQETQYF. The sequenced DNA is TGTGCCAGCTCACCACGGCAGAATCTTCAAGAGACCCAGTACTTC. The sequence links TRBV18 to TRBJ2-5; no D gene can be assigned with confidence. As encoded in the germline V gene, CDR1 is KGHSH while CDR2 is LQKENI. The CDR3 measures 15 amino acids from cysteine to phenylalanine. Left in the record is the CDR3 DNA by itself, 45 bases read in frame from the first base. Trimming at the junction amounts to 1 base on V and 2 bases on J, and the germline ends lie 11 bases apart.